The sequence of this TCR beta chain was determined in a study of cytomegalovirus exposure and HLA in healthy donors. The CDR3 runs 15 residues. The V end lost 0 bases, the J end lost 3 bases, and 12 bases lay between the germline ends. Germline lookup yields CDR1 SGHAT and CDR2 FQNNGV. Study-wide results and limits: In a later analysis, HLA-C alleles had the fewest associated TCRs, DRB1 alleles the most.

In the PCR, 60 Vbeta and 13 Jbeta primers were used. Assay: immunoSEQ multiplex PCR; the TCRdb copy retains only in-frame clones and omits some. Altogether roughly 100,000 clones are present, roughly a tenth being singletons, with the ten largest covering 5.5% to 7.5%. On this clone itself: What it binds is unknown.

Source material: PBMCs. This TCR derives from a man between 40 and 49 years old in good health and CMV-seropositive. The chain has TRBV11-2 and TRBJ2-7; D might be TRBD2 (6 bases). In DNA, the CDR3 is TGTGCCAGCAGCTTAGAGTACGGACTAAACTACGAGCAGTACTTC. The encoded protein is CASSLEYGLNYEQYF.